These 27 T cell receptor beta chains were sequenced from one sample in a study of CD8+ T cells in alopecia areata. RNA was isolated and reverse transcribed to cDNA, the sequencing template. The method was immunoSEQ multiplex PCR; TCRdb's version includes in-frame clones alone and lacks a portion of them. The sample consists of 120,000 or so clones, 45% to 60% of them appearing once. The sequences come from CD4+ T cells sorted from blood, collected at week 0. The receptor set was obtained from a human donor with alopecia areata.

The chain employs TRBV4-3 and TRBJ2-3; D is ambiguous. Germline-derived CDR1 and CDR2 are LGHNA and YSLEER. This CDR3 is 14 amino acids long. With 0 bases removed from V and 8 bases from J, the gap between germline ends came to 12 bases. The CDR3 sequence is CASSQEPRWGTQYF. The CDR3 DNA is TGCGCCAGCAGCCAAGAGCCCCGGTGGGGTACGCAGTATTTT.

This chain links TRBV7-3 with TRBJ2-5, with D possibly being TRBD2 (5 bases). Trimming shortened V by 2 bases and J by 5 bases, and 15 bases separated the two germline ends. CDR3 length equals 15 residues. CDR1 and CDR2 from the germline V gene are SGHTA and FQGTGA. Written as DNA, the CDR3 is TGTGCCAGCAGCTTATCTTCGGGGAAAGGGGAGACCCAGTACTTC. Translating it yields CASSLSSGKGETQYF.

The chain employs TRBV12-5 and TRBJ1-2; 9 nucleotides match TRBD1. Losses at the gene ends were 3 bases for V and 8 bases for J; bases not matched to a gene: 19. The CDR3 extends over 18 amino acids. The germline CDR1 and CDR2 sequences are LGHNT and FRNRAP. CDR3 coding DNA: TGTGCTAGTGGTTTCGTGGGACAGGGACAATCGGTGATACGAGGCTACACCTTC. It encodes CASGFVGQGQSVIRGYTF.

V and J are TRBV10-3 and TRBJ1-5; tentatively, D is TRBD1 (5 bases). Germline CDR1 reads ENHRY; CDR2 reads SYGVKD. V lost 10 bases and J 6 bases, leaving 16 bases between the germline ends. The CDR3 runs 13 residues. DNA for the CDR3: TGTGCCACCCGAGGAGAAGGGACTCAGCCCCAGCATTTT. Encoded protein: CATRGEGTQPQHF.

The chain recombines TRBV18 with TRBJ2-5; D is perhaps TRBD1 or TRBD2 (6 bases each). V was pared by 2 bases and J by 6 bases, with 13 bases between. CDR1 is KGHSH, CDR2 LQKENI, per germline. The CDR3 covers 14 residues. The chain's CDR3 is CASSPGGGLKTQYF. CDR3 DNA sequence: TGTGCCAGCTCACCAGGTGGGGGGCTAAAGACCCAGTACTTC.

V and J are TRBV30 and TRBJ1-2; no definite D call. Germline CDR1 and CDR2: GTSNPN and SVGIG (reference sequence). The CDR3 consists of 15 residues. V lost 1 base to trimming and J lost 8 bases, with 20 bases between them. The CDR3 here is CAWSGRSGGTSGYTF. Written as DNA, the CDR3 is TGTGCCTGGAGTGGAAGGTCGGGAGGTACTAGCGGCTACACCTTC.

CDR3 nucleotides: TGCGCCAGCAGCTTCCGGACAGAAACCTACGAGCAGTACTTC. Residues: CASSFRTETYEQYF. The J gene is TRBJ2-7, the V gene TRBV5-1; D might be TRBD1 (6 bases). With 2 bases removed from V and 2 bases from J, the gap between germline ends came to 11 bases. Per germline, CDR1 SGHRS and CDR2 YFSETQ. The CDR3 totals 14 residues.

This clone turned up a few times. The CDR3 nucleotides are TGTGCCAGCAGCTCTACCCGGACAGCCTCTGGAAACACCATATATTTT. It specifies CASSSTRTASGNTIYF. The chain uses TRBV5-6 and TRBJ1-3; D possibly corresponds to TRBD1 (6 bases). V was pared by 3 bases and J by 0 bases, with 13 bases between. The germline V gene has CDR1 SGHDT and CDR2 YYEEEE. This CDR3 contains 16 residues.

The V and J genes are TRBV19 and TRBJ1-1; no firm D call. Germline loops: CDR1 LNHDA, CDR2 SQIVND (reference sequence). Trimming stripped 6 bases from V and 1 base from J, with 12 bases between. This CDR3 has 14 amino acids. The CDR3 loop reads CASSPGGRNTEAFF. CDR3 coding DNA: TGTGCCAGTAGCCCGGGAGGAAGGAACACTGAAGCTTTCTTT.

This clone came up a few times. The chain joins TRBV4-2 to TRBJ2-3, with 8 bases that match TRBD2. Germline lookup yields CDR1 LGHNA and CDR2 YNFKEQ. J gave up 8 bases and V 0 bases, and 7 bases lay outside the gene matches. The CDR3 totals 15 residues. The CDR3 nucleotides read TGTGCCAGCAGCCAAGATCGGGGGGGCCGGGGTACGCAGTATTTT. It translates to CASSQDRGGRGTQYF.

J is TRBJ2-7 and V is TRBV4-3; weak D call: TRBD1 (6 bases). The germline V and J ends were trimmed by 3 bases and 0 bases, with 6 bases remaining between them. Germline V gene lookup returns CDR1 LGHNA and CDR2 YSLEER. This CDR3 is built from 13 residues. The CDR3 sequence: CASSQGASYEQYF. CDR3 coding DNA: TGCGCCAGCAGCCAGGGGGCCTCCTACGAGCAGTACTTC.

CDR3 residues: CASEVDFSSYEQYF. The CDR3 DNA sequence: TGTGCCAGCGAAGTAGACTTTTCCTCCTACGAGCAGTACTTC. V gene TRBV7-9 combines with J gene TRBJ2-7; D is unresolved. The CDR3 consists of 14 residues. Germline V gene data show CDR1 as SEHNR and CDR2 as FQNEAQ (reference sequence). V shed 8 bases and J shed 0 bases, with 14 bases lying between them.

This chain links TRBV4-1 with TRBJ2-1; a weak D match, TRBD2 (6 bases). Germline-derived CDR1 and CDR2 are MGHRA and YSYEKL. This CDR3 region has 16 residues. Trimming left V 3 bases short and J 3 bases short, with 15 bases between. The DNA for the CDR3 is TGCGCCAGCAGCCATGAACCGGGACTGGACTACAATGAGCAGTTCTTC. It yields the protein CASSHEPGLDYNEQFF.

This clone was recorded a few times. CDR3 sequence (DNA): TGTGCCTGGACCCAAAAAAAGCGGGTCCCTAGGGCCAATGAGCAGTTCTTC. It translates to CAWTQKKRVPRANEQFF. The chain combines TRBV30 with TRBJ2-1; D perhaps matches TRBD2 (6 bases). This CDR3 is built from 17 residues. The germline V and J ends were trimmed by 4 bases and 6 bases, with 25 bases remaining between them. In germline, CDR1 is GTSNPN, CDR2 SVGIG (reference sequence). Variable domain in full (rest from reference TRBV30 and TRBJ2-1): SQTIHQWPATLVQPVGSPLSLECTVEGTSNPNLYWYRQAAGRGLQLLFYSVGIGQISSEVPQNLSASRPQDRQFILSSKKLLLSDSGFYLCAWTQKKRVPRANEQFFGPGTRLTVL.

This clone was counted a single time. The CDR3 DNA reads as TGTGCCTACTACAGGGAGGTCAATCAGCCCCAGCATTTT. It translates to CAYYREVNQPQHF. The chain is built from TRBV30 and TRBJ1-5; a weak D match, TRBD1 (6 bases). The CDR3 length is 13 residues. V lost 7 bases and J lost 3, with 13 bases in between. Germline V gene data show CDR1 as GTSNPN and CDR2 as SVGIG (reference sequence).

V and J are TRBV6-1 and TRBJ2-2; D is possibly TRBD2 (5 bases). Trimming pared 4 bases from V and 6 bases from J, leaving 9 bases between. Germline lookup yields CDR1 MNHNS and CDR2 SASEGT. This CDR3 region has 13 residues. CDR3 sequence: CASSATSAGELFF. CDR3 DNA: TGTGCCAGCAGTGCAACTAGTGCCGGGGAGCTGTTTTTT.

There are a few counts of this clone. The chain combines TRBV5-1 with TRBJ2-1; D is possibly TRBD1 (6 bases). V lost 4 bases, J lost 5 bases, and 10 bases lay in between. The CDR3 has 13 residues. CDR1 is SGHRS, CDR2 YFSETQ, per germline. CDR3 bases: TGCGCCAGCAGCCCTACAGGGAACAATGAGCAGTTCTTC. This sequence encodes CASSPTGNNEQFF.

The chain uses TRBV9 and TRBJ2-5; either TRBD1 or TRBD2 may supply D (6 bases each). There are 13 residues in the CDR3. CDR1 and CDR2 from the germline V gene are SGDLS and YYNGEE. V was trimmed by 3 bases and J by 5 bases, leaving 11 bases between them. DNA of the CDR3: TGTGCCAGCAGCGGTGGGGGGCGCGAGACCCAGTACTTC. Translation: CASSGGGRETQYF.

This clone was observed a handful of times. V gene TRBV7-2 combines with J gene TRBJ2-7; TRBD2 agrees at 11 bases. The CDR3 is made up of 14 amino acids. The V segment lost 5 bases and the J segment 13 bases; nucleotides outside the gene matches: 13. From germline, CDR1 is SGHTA and CDR2 FQGNSA. In DNA form, the CDR3 reads TGTGCCAGCAGCCCGACCACACTAGCGGGGGTGGTTTACTTC. Its protein product is CASSPTTLAGVVYF.

The chain links TRBV7-3 to TRBJ2-7; D possibly corresponds to TRBD2 (6 bases). Germline CDR1 and CDR2: SGHTA and FQGTGA. Trimming removed 3 bases from V and 6 bases from J, with 15 bases in between. The CDR3 covers 14 residues. In DNA, the CDR3 is TGTGCCAGCAGCTTGAATGCCGGGGGACCCGAGCAGTACTTC. Amino acid sequence: CASSLNAGGPEQYF.

The V and J genes are TRBV2 and TRBJ1-5; D remains unclear. The CDR3 spans 13 residues. The germline V and J ends were trimmed by 0 bases and 9 bases, with 9 bases remaining between them. Germline CDR1 and CDR2: SNHLY and FYNNEI. The DNA of the CDR3 is TGTGCCAGCAGTGAAGCAGATCCGGCGCCCCAGCATTTT. Its translation: CASSEADPAPQHF.

This clone was seen a few times. The chain employs TRBV10-3 and TRBJ2-7, with D perhaps TRBD1 (5 bases). The CDR3 spans 13 residues. The germline V gene encodes CDR1 ENHRY and CDR2 SYGVKD. V gave up 7 bases and J gave up 3 bases, with 13 bases separating them. The CDR3 is CAIKTVQDYEQYF. CDR3 in DNA: TGTGCCATCAAGACCGTACAGGACTACGAGCAGTACTTC.

CDR3 protein: CASSLGTGDHHKQFF. Here the CDR3 DNA reads TGCGCCAGCAGCTTGGGAACCGGGGACCACCATAAGCAGTTCTTC. The chain uses TRBV5-1 and TRBJ2-1; D possibly uses TRBD1 or TRBD2 (5 bases each). CDR1 is SGHRS and CDR2 is YFSETQ in the germline V gene. CDR3 length: 15 amino acids. V was shortened by 0 bases and J by 11 bases, with 18 bases between the two germline ends.

The chain has TRBV6-5 and TRBJ2-1; 9 bases align to TRBD1. CDR1 is MNHEY, CDR2 SVGAGI, per germline. The J segment lost 9 bases and the V segment lost 6 bases, leaving 9 bases of the junction unmatched. The CDR3 sequence is 14 residues long. DNA for the CDR3: TGTGCCAGCAGGTCCGGGGACAGGGTTGCTGAGCAGTTCTTC. This translates into CASRSGDRVAEQFF.

The J gene is TRBJ1-2, the V gene TRBV9; no reliable D call. The CDR3 covers 13 residues. The germline CDR1 and CDR2 sequences are SGDLS and YYNGEE. Trimming took 1 base from V and 3 from J, leaving 7 bases between them. The DNA for the CDR3 is TGTGCCAGCAGCGTAAGCCAGGACTATGGCTACACCTTC. Its protein product is CASSVSQDYGYTF.

Of note for this clone: Other DNA sequences in the sample encode the same CDR3. The CDR3 loop reads CASSVPRGTKDTQYF. In nucleotides, the CDR3 is TGTGCCAGCAGCGTACCTCGTGGGACCAAAGATACGCAGTATTTT. The chain carries TRBV9 and TRBJ2-3; D possibly matches TRBD1 or TRBD2 (5 bases each). The CDR3 covers 15 residues. Trimming removed 1 base at V and 5 bases at J, with 14 bases between. Germline lookup yields CDR1 SGDLS and CDR2 YYNGEE.

In its sample, this clone was seen a few times. The chain is built from TRBV27 and TRBJ1-1; 7 bases are a match to TRBD1. J was trimmed by 0 bases and V by 2 bases; bases with no gene match: 3. The CDR3 has 15 amino acids. Germline lookup yields CDR1 MNHEY and CDR2 SMNVEV (reference sequence). This CDR3 is CASSLETGMNTEAFF. CDR3 DNA: TGTGCCAGCAGTTTAGAGACAGGGATGAACACTGAAGCTTTCTTT.